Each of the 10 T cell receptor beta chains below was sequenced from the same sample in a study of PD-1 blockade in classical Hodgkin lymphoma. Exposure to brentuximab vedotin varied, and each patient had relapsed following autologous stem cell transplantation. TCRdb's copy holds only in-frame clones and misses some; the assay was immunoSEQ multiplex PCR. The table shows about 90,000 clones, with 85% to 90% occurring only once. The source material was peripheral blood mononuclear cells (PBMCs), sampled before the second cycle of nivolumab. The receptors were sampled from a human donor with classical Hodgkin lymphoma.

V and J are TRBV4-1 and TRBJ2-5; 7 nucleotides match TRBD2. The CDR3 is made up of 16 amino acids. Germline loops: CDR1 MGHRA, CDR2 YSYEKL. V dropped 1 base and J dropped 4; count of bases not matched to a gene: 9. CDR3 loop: CASSQVGGVPRETQYF. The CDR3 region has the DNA TGCGCCAGCAGCCAAGTGGGGGGGGTCCCAAGAGAGACCCAGTACTTC.

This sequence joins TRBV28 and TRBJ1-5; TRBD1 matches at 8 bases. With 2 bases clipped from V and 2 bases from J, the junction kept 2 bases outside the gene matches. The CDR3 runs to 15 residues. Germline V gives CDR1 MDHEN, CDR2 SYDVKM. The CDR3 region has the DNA TGTGCCAGCAGTTTACAGGGGGCGGGCAATCAGCCCCAGCATTTT. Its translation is CASSLQGAGNQPQHF.

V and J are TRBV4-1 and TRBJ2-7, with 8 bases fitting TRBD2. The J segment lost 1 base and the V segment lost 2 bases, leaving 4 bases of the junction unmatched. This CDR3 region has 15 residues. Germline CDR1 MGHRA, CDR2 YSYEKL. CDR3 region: CASSQRTSSSYEQYF. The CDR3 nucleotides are TGCGCCAGCAGCCAACGGACTAGCAGTTCCTACGAGCAGTACTTC.

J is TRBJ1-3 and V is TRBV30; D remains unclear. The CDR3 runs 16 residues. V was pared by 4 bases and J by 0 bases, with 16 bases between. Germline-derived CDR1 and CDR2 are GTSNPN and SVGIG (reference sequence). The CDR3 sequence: CAWNAAVISSGNTIYF. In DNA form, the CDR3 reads TGTGCCTGGAACGCCGCCGTAATAAGCTCTGGAAACACCATATATTTT.

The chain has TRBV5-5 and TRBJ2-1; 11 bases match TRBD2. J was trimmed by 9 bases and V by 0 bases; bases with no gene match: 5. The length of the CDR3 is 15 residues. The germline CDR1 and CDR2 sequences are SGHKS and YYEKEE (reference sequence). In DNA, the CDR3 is TGTGCCAGCAGCTTGGGTAGCGGGAGGGGGCCTGAGCAGTTCTTC. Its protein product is CASSLGSGRGPEQFF.

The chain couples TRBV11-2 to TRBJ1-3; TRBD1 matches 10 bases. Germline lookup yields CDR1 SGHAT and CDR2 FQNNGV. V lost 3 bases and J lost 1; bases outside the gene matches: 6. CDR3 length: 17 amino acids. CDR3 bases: TGTGCCAGCAGCTTCGGGACAGGGGCCTGGTCTGGAAACACCATATATTTT. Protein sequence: CASSFGTGAWSGNTIYF.

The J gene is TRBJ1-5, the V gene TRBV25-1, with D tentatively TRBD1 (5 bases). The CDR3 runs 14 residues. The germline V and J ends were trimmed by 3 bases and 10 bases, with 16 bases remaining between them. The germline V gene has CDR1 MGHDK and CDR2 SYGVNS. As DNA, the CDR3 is TGTGCCAGCAGTGACCGAGACAGCCCCGGCCCCCAGCATTTT. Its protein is CASSDRDSPGPQHF.

CDR3 sequence: CASSAIQGAGGELFF. CDR3 DNA sequence: TGTGCCAGCAGCGCAATTCAGGGGGCTGGCGGGGAGCTGTTTTTT. J is TRBJ2-2 and V is TRBV11-2; the match to TRBD1 covers 8 bases. Unmatched junction bases numbered 9, after V lost 5 bases and J lost 7 bases. This CDR3 has 15 amino acids. The germline V gene encodes CDR1 SGHAT and CDR2 FQNNGV.

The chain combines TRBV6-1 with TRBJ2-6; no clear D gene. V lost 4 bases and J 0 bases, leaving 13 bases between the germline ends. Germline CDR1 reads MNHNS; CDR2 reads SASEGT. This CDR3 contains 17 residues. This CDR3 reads CASSGSQLLSGANVLTF. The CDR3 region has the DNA TGTGCCAGCAGTGGATCACAGCTCCTCTCTGGGGCCAACGTCCTGACTTTC.

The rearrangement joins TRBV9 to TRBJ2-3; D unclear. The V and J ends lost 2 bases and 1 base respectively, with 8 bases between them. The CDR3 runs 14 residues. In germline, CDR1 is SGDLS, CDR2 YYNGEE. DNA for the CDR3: TGTGCCAGCAGCGTGGCCCCCGGCACAGATACGCAGTATTTT. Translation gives CASSVAPGTDTQYF.